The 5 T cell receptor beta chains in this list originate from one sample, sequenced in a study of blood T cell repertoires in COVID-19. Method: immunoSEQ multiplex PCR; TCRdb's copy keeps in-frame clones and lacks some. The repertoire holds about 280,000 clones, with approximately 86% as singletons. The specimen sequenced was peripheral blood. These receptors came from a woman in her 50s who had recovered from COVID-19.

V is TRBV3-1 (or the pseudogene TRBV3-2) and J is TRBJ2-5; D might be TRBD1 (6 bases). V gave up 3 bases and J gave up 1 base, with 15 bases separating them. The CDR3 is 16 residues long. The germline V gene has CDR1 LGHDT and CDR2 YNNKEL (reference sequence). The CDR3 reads CASSQGASLIQETQYF. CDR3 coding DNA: TGTGCCAGCAGCCAGGGGGCCAGCCTTATCCAAGAGACCCAGTACTTC.

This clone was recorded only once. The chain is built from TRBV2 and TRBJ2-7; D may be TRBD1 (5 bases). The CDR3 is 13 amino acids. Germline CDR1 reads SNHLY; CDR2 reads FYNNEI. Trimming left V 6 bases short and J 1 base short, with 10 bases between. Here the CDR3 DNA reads TGTGCCAGCAGGGACACAGAATCCTACGAGCAGTACTTC. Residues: CASRDTESYEQYF.

CDR3: CASSVSRGEQYF. As DNA, the CDR3 is TGTGCCAGCAGCGTTTCCAGGGGCGAGCAGTACTTC. The V and J genes are TRBV5-4 and TRBJ2-7, with D tentatively TRBD1 (6 bases). Trimming took 4 bases from V and 6 from J, leaving 11 bases between them. In germline, CDR1 is SGHNT, CDR2 YYREEE (reference sequence). The CDR3 spans 12 residues.

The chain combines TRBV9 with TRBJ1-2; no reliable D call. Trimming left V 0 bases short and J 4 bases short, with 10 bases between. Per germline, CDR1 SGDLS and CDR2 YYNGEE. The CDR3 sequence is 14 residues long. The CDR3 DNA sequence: TGTGCCAGCAGCGTAGGGGCGGGATTCTATGGCTACACCTTC. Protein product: CASSVGAGFYGYTF.

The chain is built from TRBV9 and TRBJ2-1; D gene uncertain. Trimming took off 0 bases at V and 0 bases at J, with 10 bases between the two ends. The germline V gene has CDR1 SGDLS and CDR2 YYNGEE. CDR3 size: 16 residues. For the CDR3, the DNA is TGTGCCAGCAGCGTAGTGTCGGCAGGCTCCTACAATGAGCAGTTCTTC. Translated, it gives CASSVVSAGSYNEQFF.